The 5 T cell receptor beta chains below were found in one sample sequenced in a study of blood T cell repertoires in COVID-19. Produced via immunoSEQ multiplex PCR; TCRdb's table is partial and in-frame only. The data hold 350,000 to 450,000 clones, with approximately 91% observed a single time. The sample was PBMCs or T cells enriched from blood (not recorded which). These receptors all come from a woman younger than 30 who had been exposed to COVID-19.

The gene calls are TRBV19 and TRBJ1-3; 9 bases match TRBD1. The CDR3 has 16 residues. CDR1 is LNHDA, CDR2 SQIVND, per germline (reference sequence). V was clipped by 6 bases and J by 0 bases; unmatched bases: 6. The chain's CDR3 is CASRGTGGYSGNTIYF. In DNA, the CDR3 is TGTGCCAGTAGGGGAACAGGGGGCTACTCTGGAAACACCATATATTTT.

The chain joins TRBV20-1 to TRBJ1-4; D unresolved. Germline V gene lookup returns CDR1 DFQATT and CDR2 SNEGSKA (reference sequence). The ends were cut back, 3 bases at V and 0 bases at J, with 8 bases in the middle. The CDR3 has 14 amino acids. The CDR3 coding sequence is TGCAGTGCTAGTCCTCCCTCAACTAATGAAAAACTGTTTTTT. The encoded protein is CSASPPSTNEKLFF.

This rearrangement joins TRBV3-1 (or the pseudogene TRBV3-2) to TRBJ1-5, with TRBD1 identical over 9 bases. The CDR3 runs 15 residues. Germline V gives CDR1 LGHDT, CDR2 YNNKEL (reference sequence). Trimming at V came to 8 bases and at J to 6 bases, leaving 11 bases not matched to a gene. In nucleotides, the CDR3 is TGTGCCAGCCGGGACAGGGAAGGGATTTTTCAGCCCCAGCATTTT. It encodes CASRDREGIFQPQHF.

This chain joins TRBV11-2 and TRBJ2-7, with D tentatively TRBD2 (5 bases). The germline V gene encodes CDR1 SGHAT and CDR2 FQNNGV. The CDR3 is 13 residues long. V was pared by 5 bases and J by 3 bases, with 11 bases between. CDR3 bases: TGTGCCAGCAGCGCCCAACTAGGCTACGAGCAGTACTTC. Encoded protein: CASSAQLGYEQYF.

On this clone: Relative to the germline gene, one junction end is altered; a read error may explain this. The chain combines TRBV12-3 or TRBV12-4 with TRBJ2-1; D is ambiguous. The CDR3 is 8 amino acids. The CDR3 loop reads CASSTALF. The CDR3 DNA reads TGTGCCAGCAGTACCGCGCTCTTC.